The clone carrying this T cell receptor (beta chain) was detected only once. Its target is unknown. This entry comes from a study of OX40 agonist ivuxolimab in advanced cancers. On the study more broadly: Prior anti-PD-1, anti-PD-L1 or anti-CTLA-4 therapy did not bar entry, and roughly 40% had some.

Method: immunoSEQ multiplex PCR; TCRdb's copy keeps in-frame clones and lacks some. Of tens of thousands of clones in the sample, 90% are singletons; the top ten hold approximately 5%. Sampled blood was obtained at baseline, cycle 4 day 1, and cycle 7 day 1. The CDR3 is made up of 13 amino acids. From germline, CDR1 is MNHEY and CDR2 SMNVEV (reference sequence). J was trimmed by 2 bases and V by 8 bases; bases with no gene match: 5. Overall study findings and caveats: With doses of 0.1 to 3.0 mg/kg, CD4+ and CD8+ blood T cells had undergone clonal expansion by week 6. Relative to CD4+, CD8+ T cells held more expanded clones on average.

The source was CD4+ or CD8+ T cells sorted from blood, collected in a trial of the OX40 agonist ivuxolimab. The sequence was collected from an adult with an advanced solid tumor such as melanoma, head and neck, liver or kidney cancer. The chain joins TRBV27 to TRBJ1-1; 7 bases fit TRBD1. CDR3 DNA sequence: TGTGCCAGCCAAAGGACAGGCAACACTGAAGCTTTCTTT. As protein: CASQRTGNTEAFF.